Listed here are 26 T cell receptor beta chains from one sample, sequenced in a study of human T cells and chemical hapten exposure (dated by TCRdb to the early 2020s). To prepare the library, RACE was applied. Sequencer: NextSeq 500. Starting from the raw public reads, TCRdb applied fastp trimming at Q25, assembled clones with MiXCR and retained in-frame beta chains. CDR3 protein sequences are deduplicated, and each keeps its most common genes and DNA. For this sample the table gives some 400,000 distinct CDR3 sequences, of which around 5% were detected only once. The top ten hold under 2.5% of the sample. Explained via the paper, the time point label denotes: patch test 1, 2 weeks after DPC sensitization. Taken with the paper, the label for treatment or condition translates to: therapeutic diphenylcyclopropenone sensitization with weekly scalp DPC. Sequenced material: whole blood, taken in connection with sensitization to the hapten diphenylcyclopropenone (DPC). The receptors here all came from a woman aged 45-60 years with alopecia areata. Some clones in this sample may be carry-over from other donors' samples.

The V and J genes are TRBV7-2 and TRBJ2-3, with 13 bases that match TRBD2. V lost 6 bases to trimming and J lost 5 bases; unmatched junction nucleotides: 5. CDR3 length: 15 residues. CDR1 is SGHTA and CDR2 is FQGNSA in the germline V gene. The CDR3 DNA follows: TGTGCCAGCAGACTAGCGGGGGGGCAGAAAGATACGCAGTATTTT. Its protein is CASRLAGGQKDTQYF.

This clonotype has a count of ten or more. The chain employs TRBV20-1 and TRBJ2-4, with a tentative D call TRBD1 (5 bases). Trimming removed 3 bases at V and 0 bases at J, with 6 bases between. Germline CDR1 reads DFQATT; CDR2 reads SNEGSKA (reference sequence). The CDR3 length is 13 residues. The DNA of the CDR3 is TGCAGTGCTAGTCAGGGAGCCAAAAACATTCAGTACTTC. Translated, it gives CSASQGAKNIQYF.

This clonotype has a count of ten or more. The chain employs TRBV6-5 and TRBJ1-2; D not certain. CDR3 length: 14 residues. The V gene lost 6 bases and the J gene lost 2 bases, with 13 bases spanning the gap. CDR1 MNHEY and CDR2 SVGAGI come from the germline V gene. CDR3 nucleotide sequence: TGTGCCAGCAGAAAAACCGCGGGGAACTATGGCTACACCTTC. This codes for CASRKTAGNYGYTF.

In its sample, this clonotype was seen many times. This chain connects TRBV3-1 to TRBJ1-1; D possibly corresponds to TRBD1 (6 bases). Trimming removed 2 bases from V and 5 bases from J, with 21 bases in between. The CDR3 length is 17 residues. CDR1 and CDR2 from the germline V gene are LGHDT and YNNKEL (reference sequence). The CDR3 protein is CASSQPSGGLRGTEAFF. The CDR3 DNA reads TGTGCCAGCAGCCAACCATCTGGGGGGCTCAGGGGTACTGAAGCTTTCTTT.

This sequence joins TRBV30 and TRBJ1-1, with D perhaps matching TRBD1 (5 bases). The germline gives CDR1 GTSNPN, CDR2 SVGIG (reference sequence). CDR3 length: 14 amino acids. Trimming stripped 5 bases from V and 3 bases from J, with 16 bases between. The DNA for the CDR3 is TGTGCCTGGGATAAAAAGCAGGGACACACTGAAGCTTTCTTT. Its protein is CAWDKKQGHTEAFF.

Many counts were recorded for this clonotype. This sequence joins TRBV6-5 and TRBJ2-3; tentatively, D is TRBD2 (6 bases). CDR3 size: 13 residues. V shed 5 bases and J shed 6 bases, with 12 bases lying between them. In germline, CDR1 is MNHEY, CDR2 SVGAGI. CDR3 sequence: CASSRGSADTQYF. CDR3 nucleotide sequence: TGTGCCAGCAGTCGGGGGAGTGCGGATACGCAGTATTTT.

This clonotype was seen repeatedly, ten times or more. The chain joins TRBV7-2 to TRBJ2-7; tentatively, D is TRBD1 (6 bases). Germline V gene lookup returns CDR1 SGHTA and CDR2 FQGNSA. This CDR3 region has 13 residues. The V gene lost 5 bases and the J gene lost 2 bases, with 10 bases spanning the gap. Written as DNA, the CDR3 is TGTGCCAGCAGCCGGACAGCGGCCTACGAGCAGTACTTC. It yields the protein CASSRTAAYEQYF.

The chain combines TRBV19 with TRBJ2-5, with 9 bases that match TRBD1. The CDR3 loop spans 17 amino acids. The germline gives CDR1 LNHDA, CDR2 SQIVND (reference sequence). The V segment lost 4 bases and the J segment 4 bases; nucleotides outside the gene matches: 13. CDR3 in amino acids: CASSTGTGRLVRETQYF. CDR3 sequence (DNA): TGTGCCAGTAGTACAGGGACAGGGAGGCTCGTGAGAGAGACCCAGTACTTC.

This clonotype was counted a few times. This sequence joins TRBV5-1 and TRBJ2-5, with unresolved D. Trimming pared 4 bases from V and 0 bases from J, leaving 4 bases between. CDR3 length: 12 residues. Germline CDR1 SGHRS, CDR2 YFSETQ. CDR3 in amino acids: CASSLHQETQYF. As DNA, the CDR3 is TGCGCCAGCAGCCTACACCAAGAGACCCAGTACTTC.

This clonotype was detected a few times. The genes are TRBV29-1 and TRBJ1-4; 7 bases match TRBD1. The V segment lost 6 bases and the J segment 8 bases; nucleotides outside the gene matches: 9. The CDR3 contains 13 residues. From germline, CDR1 is SQVTM and CDR2 ANQGSEA. The CDR3 region has the DNA TGCAGCGTGCCGGGGACAGCAGGGGAAAAACTGTTTTTT. It specifies CSVPGTAGEKLFF. The full variable domain, in which reference TRBV29-1 and TRBJ1-4 provide the parts outside the CDR3, is SAVISQKPSRDICQRGTSLTIQCQVDSQVTMMFWYRQQPGQSLTLIATANQGSEATYESGFVIDKFPISRPNLTFSTLTVSNMSPEDSSIYLCSVPGTAGEKLFFGSGTQLSVL.

This clonotype was seen repeatedly, ten times or more. This chain links TRBV28 with TRBJ1-1; 7 bases line up with TRBD1. The CDR3 has 16 residues. The J segment lost 1 base and the V segment lost 5 bases, leaving 10 bases of the junction unmatched. Per the germline V gene, CDR1 is MDHEN and CDR2 is SYDVKM. CDR3 sequence reads: CASSRTGGTRNTEAFF. DNA of the CDR3: TGTGCCAGCAGTCGGACAGGAGGCACCAGGAACACTGAAGCTTTCTTT.

This clonotype was observed a few times. The genes are TRBV6-2 or TRBV6-3 and TRBJ1-3; D uncertain. CDR1 and CDR2 from the germline V gene are MNHEY and SVGEGT. The CDR3 sequence is 17 residues long. With 0 bases removed from V and 0 bases from J, the gap between germline ends came to 12 bases. The CDR3 bases are TGTGCCAGCAGTTACTCCGACGCTACGAGCTCTGGAAACACCATATATTTT. It encodes CASSYSDATSSGNTIYF.

This clonotype was seen a few times. This chain uses TRBV25-1 with TRBJ1-5; the match to TRBD1 covers 7 bases. V shed 6 bases and J 5 bases; nucleotides not matched to a gene: 4. The germline V gene has CDR1 MGHDK and CDR2 SYGVNS. The CDR3 runs 13 residues. The CDR3 protein is CASRQGSHQPQHF. CDR3 sequence (DNA): TGTGCCAGCAGACAGGGGTCCCATCAGCCCCAGCATTTT.

This clonotype was recorded many times. The chain employs TRBV19 and TRBJ1-3; D is unresolved. Germline CDR1 LNHDA, CDR2 SQIVND (reference sequence). The CDR3 runs to 16 residues. V lost 5 bases, J lost 2 bases, and 16 bases lay in between. The CDR3 reads CASSRRSQPPGNTIYF. The CDR3 DNA reads as TGTGCCAGTAGTCGTCGGTCTCAGCCCCCTGGAAACACCATATATTTT.

The table lists this clonotype with a few counts. The rearrangement uses TRBV12-5 and TRBJ2-1; TRBD2 aligns across 7 bases. This CDR3 is 18 amino acids long. V trimming: 3 bases; J trimming: 2 bases; junction bases outside the gene matches: 13. Germline assignment: CDR1 LGHNT and CDR2 FRNRAP. CDR3 amino acids: CASGFLALGGGPYNEQFF. CDR3 in DNA: TGTGCTAGTGGTTTTCTCGCTCTCGGCGGGGGACCCTACAATGAGCAGTTCTTC.

This clonotype showed up many times. The chain combines TRBV10-3 with TRBJ2-3; a possible D gene is TRBD2 (7 bases). This CDR3 spans 16 amino acids. Trimming took 4 bases from V and 1 from J, leaving 15 bases between them. Germline V lookup: CDR1 ENHRY, CDR2 SYGVKD. The CDR3 sequence is CAISAGGRAGTDTQYF. DNA for the CDR3: TGTGCCATCAGTGCGGGGGGCCGGGCGGGCACAGATACGCAGTATTTT.

This clonotype was seen at least ten times. The chain combines TRBV28 with TRBJ1-1; TRBD1 matches at 7 bases. The CDR3 length is 15 residues. Germline values: CDR1 MDHEN, CDR2 SYDVKM. Unmatched junction bases numbered 7, after V lost 5 bases and J lost 1 base. This chain's CDR3 is CASSQPGTENTEAFF. The CDR3 DNA is TGTGCCAGCAGTCAGCCCGGGACAGAGAACACTGAAGCTTTCTTT.

In its sample, this clonotype was seen many times. The chain uses TRBV18 and TRBJ2-7; perhaps TRBD2 as D (6 bases). This CDR3 is 12 amino acids long. Germline values: CDR1 KGHSH, CDR2 LQKENI. Trimming took off 3 bases at V and 4 bases at J, with 7 bases between the two ends. This CDR3 reads CASSPREYEQYF. The DNA for the CDR3 is TGTGCCAGCTCACCCCGGGAGTACGAGCAGTACTTC.

This clonotype was seen repeatedly, ten times or more. The chain has TRBV24-1 and TRBJ2-5; D uncertain. The germline gives CDR1 KGHDR, CDR2 SFDVKD. The CDR3 has 13 amino acids. Trimming shortened V by 5 bases and J by 1 base, and 7 bases separated the two germline ends. DNA of the CDR3: TGTGCCACCAGTGGACCAGGCCAAGAGACCCAGTACTTC. It yields the protein CATSGPGQETQYF.

This clonotype was seen repeatedly, ten times or more. The V call is TRBV5-6, the J call TRBJ1-1, with a weak D call TRBD1 (5 bases). Germline loops: CDR1 SGHDT, CDR2 YYEEEE. V was trimmed by 4 bases and J by 0 bases, leaving 10 bases between them. There are 14 residues in the CDR3. The CDR3 coding sequence is TGTGCCAGCAGCATGGGACGGTTGAACACTGAAGCTTTCTTT. It translates to CASSMGRLNTEAFF.

This clonotype occurred many times. This chain links TRBV28 with TRBJ1-2, with D possibly TRBD1 on 6 matching bases. Trimming took 1 base from V and 2 from J, leaving 14 bases between them. This CDR3 contains 16 residues. The germline gives CDR1 MDHEN, CDR2 SYDVKM. CDR3 sequence: CASSLLGQGINYGYTF. CDR3 coding DNA: TGTGCCAGCAGTTTATTGGGTCAGGGGATAAACTATGGCTACACCTTC.

This clonotype was found many times. The chain links TRBV11-2 to TRBJ2-3; D not certain. Trimming stripped 6 bases from V and 7 bases from J, with 14 bases between. The CDR3 runs 13 residues. Germline assignment: CDR1 SGHAT and CDR2 FQNNGV. CDR3 amino acids: CASRPPRIHTQYF. For the CDR3, the DNA is TGTGCCAGCAGGCCCCCGCGGATACATACGCAGTATTTT.

This clonotype was seen only a few times. The chain uses TRBV6-2 or TRBV6-3 and TRBJ2-6; D is possibly TRBD1 or TRBD2 (5 bases each). The CDR3 contains 13 residues. V was trimmed by 4 bases and J by 6 bases, leaving 7 bases between them. CDR1 and CDR2 (germline): MNHEY, SVGEGT. The CDR3 reads CASSWDAANVLTF. The DNA for the CDR3 is TGTGCCAGCAGTTGGGACGCGGCCAACGTCCTGACTTTC.

On this clonotype itself: A much larger clone is a single base away; this may be a read error. V and J are TRBV10-2 and TRBJ2-5, with D maybe TRBD1 (6 bases). The CDR3 length is 14 residues. V was trimmed by 2 bases and J by 2 bases, leaving 9 bases between them. The germline gives CDR1 WSHSY, CDR2 SAAADI. The CDR3 is CASSENGQQETQYF. The CDR3 coding sequence is TGCGCCAGCAGTGAGAACGGACAGCAAGAGACCCAGTACTTC.

This clonotype was found many times. The CDR3 region is CASSKDRGEGGNEQFF. The CDR3 DNA reads as TGTGCCAGCAGCAAAGATAGAGGAGAGGGAGGCAATGAGCAGTTCTTC. The chain has TRBV21-1 and TRBJ2-1; TRBD2 was called by the table and not checked on the DNA. TRBV21-1 is an annotated pseudogene. The CDR3 loop spans 16 amino acids.

This clonotype was seen repeatedly, ten times or more. This chain connects TRBV6-6 to TRBJ1-5; 7 bases are shared with TRBD1. The CDR3 runs 14 residues. With V trimmed by 4 bases and J by 7 bases, 7 bases remained unmatched. CDR1 is MNHNY, CDR2 SVGAGI, per germline (reference sequence). The CDR3 loop is CASSLTGPRQPQHF. Written as DNA, the CDR3 is TGTGCCAGCAGTTTGACAGGGCCACGGCAGCCCCAGCATTTT.